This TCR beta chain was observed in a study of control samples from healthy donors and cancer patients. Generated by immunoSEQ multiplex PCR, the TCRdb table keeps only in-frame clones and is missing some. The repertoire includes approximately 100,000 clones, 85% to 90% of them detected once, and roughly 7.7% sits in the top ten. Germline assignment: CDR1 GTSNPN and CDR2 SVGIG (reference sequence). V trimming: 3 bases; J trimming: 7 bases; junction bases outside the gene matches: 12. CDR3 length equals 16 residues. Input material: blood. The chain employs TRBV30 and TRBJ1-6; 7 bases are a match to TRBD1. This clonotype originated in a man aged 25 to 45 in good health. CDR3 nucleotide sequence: TGTGCCTGGAGAGGGGGCAATAATCTTCGGAATTCACCCCTCCACTTT. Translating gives CAWRGGNNLRNSPLHF.